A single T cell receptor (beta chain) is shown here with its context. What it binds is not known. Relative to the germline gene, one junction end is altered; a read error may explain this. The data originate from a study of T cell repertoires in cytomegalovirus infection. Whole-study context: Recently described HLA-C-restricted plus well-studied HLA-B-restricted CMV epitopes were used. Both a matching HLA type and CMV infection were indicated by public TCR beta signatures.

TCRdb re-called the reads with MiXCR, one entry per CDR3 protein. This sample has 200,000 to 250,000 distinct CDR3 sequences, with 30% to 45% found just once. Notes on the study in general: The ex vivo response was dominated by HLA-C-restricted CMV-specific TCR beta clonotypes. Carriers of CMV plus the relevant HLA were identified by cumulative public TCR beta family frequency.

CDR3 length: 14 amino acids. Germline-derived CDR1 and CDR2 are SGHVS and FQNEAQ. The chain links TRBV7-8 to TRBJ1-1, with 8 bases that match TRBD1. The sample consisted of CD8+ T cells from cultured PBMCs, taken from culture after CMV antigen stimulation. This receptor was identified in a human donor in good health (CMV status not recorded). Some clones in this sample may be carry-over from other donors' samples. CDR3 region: CASSLAGTGTEAFF. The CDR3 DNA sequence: TGTGCCAGCAGCCTAGCTGGGACAGGCACTGAAGCTTTCTTT.